Below are 2 T cell receptor beta chains sequenced from a single sample in a study of blood T cell repertoires in COVID-19. This table comes from immunoSEQ multiplex PCR, and its TCRdb copy is limited to in-frame clones, with some not included. The sample records hundreds of thousands of clones, approximately 90% being singletons. Material for sequencing was peripheral blood. Source of these receptors: a woman aged 45-65 years with COVID-19, enrolled during active disease.

The V gene is TRBV7-9, the J gene TRBJ1-4; the D gene is possibly TRBD1 (5 bases). Germline V lookup: CDR1 SEHNR, CDR2 FQNEAQ (reference sequence). V gave up 2 bases and J gave up 8 bases, with 12 bases separating them. The CDR3 is made up of 14 amino acids. The CDR3 here is CASSLSRGEEKLFF. CDR3 coding DNA: TGTGCCAGCAGCTTAAGTAGGGGTGAGGAAAAACTGTTTTTT.

On this clone itself: The same CDR3 arises from other DNA sequences in this sample as well. This chain links TRBV12-3 or TRBV12-4 with TRBJ1-2, with 9 bases that match TRBD1. The CDR3 runs to 13 residues. With V trimmed by 5 bases and J by 8 bases, 6 bases remained unmatched. The CDR3 region is CASSPGTGRGYTF. The CDR3 DNA reads as TGTGCCAGCAGTCCCGGGACAGGGAGAGGCTACACCTTC.